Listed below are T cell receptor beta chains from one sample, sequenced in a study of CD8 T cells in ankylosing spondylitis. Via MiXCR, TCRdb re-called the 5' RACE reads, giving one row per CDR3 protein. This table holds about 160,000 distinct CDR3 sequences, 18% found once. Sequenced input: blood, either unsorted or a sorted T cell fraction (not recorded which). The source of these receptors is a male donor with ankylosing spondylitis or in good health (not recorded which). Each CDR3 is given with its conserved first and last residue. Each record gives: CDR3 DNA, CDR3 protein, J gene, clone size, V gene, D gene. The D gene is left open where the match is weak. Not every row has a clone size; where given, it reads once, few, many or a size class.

DNA: TGTGCCAGCAGTTCAAACTTTCAGGGGAGCTCCTACAATGAGCAGTTCTTC
CDR3: CASSSNFQGSSYNEQFF
J: TRBJ2-1
size: few
V: TRBV28
D: NA

DNA: TGTGCCAGCAGCCCCGAGACAGGGGCCGGCTACAATGAGCAGTTCTTC
CDR3: CASSPETGAGYNEQFF
J: TRBJ2-1
size: few
V: TRBV4-2
D: TRBD1

DNA: TGCAGTGCTAGAGGGGGGCAGGGGAGGAATTCACCCCTCCACTTT
CDR3: CSARGGQGRNSPLHF
J: TRBJ1-6
size: few
V: TRBV20-1
D: NA

DNA: TGCGCCAGCAGCTTGATACTAGCGCACACAGATACGCAGTATTTT
CDR3: CASSLILAHTDTQYF
J: TRBJ2-3
size: many
V: TRBV5-1
D: TRBD2

DNA: TGCAGTGCTCGGGCCAGGGTGGCCGGGGAGCTGTTTTTT
CDR3: CSARARVAGELFF
J: TRBJ2-2
size: many
V: TRBV20-1
D: NA

DNA: TGTGCCAGCAGTTTACGGCAGAACTATGGCTACACCTTC
CDR3: CASSLRQNYGYTF
J: TRBJ1-2
size: many
V: TRBV12-3/TRBV12-4
D: NA

DNA: TGTGCCAGCAGCTTAGCCGTCAGGGAAGCTTTCTTT
CDR3: CASSLAVREAFF
J: TRBJ1-1
size: many
V: TRBV7-8
D: NA

DNA: TGTGCCAGCAGCCAAGGGGGACTAGTCTCCTACGAGCAGTACTTC
CDR3: CASSQGGLVSYEQYF
J: TRBJ2-7
size: few
V: TRBV3-1
D: TRBD2

DNA: TGCAGTGCACAAGACCCTGACATTCAGTACTTC
CDR3: CSAQDPDIQYF
J: TRBJ2-4
size: many
V: TRBV20-1
D: NA

DNA: TGCAGCGTCAAGGGGGACAGGGAAGAGACCCAGTACTTC
CDR3: CSVKGDREETQYF
J: TRBJ2-5
size: many
V: TRBV29-1
D: TRBD1

DNA: TGCAGTGCTAGAGAACAGGAATCCTATGGCTACACCTTC
CDR3: CSAREQESYGYTF
J: TRBJ1-2
size: few
V: TRBV20-1
D: NA

DNA: TGTGCCAGCAGCCGGACGCCTAGTGAGCAGTTCTTC
CDR3: CASSRTPSEQFF
J: TRBJ2-1
size: once
V: TRBV7-3
D: NA

DNA: TGTGCCAGCAGCCCTTCAGGGGACAACTATGGGGCCAACGTCCTGACTTTC
CDR3: CASSPSGDNYGANVLTF
J: TRBJ2-6
size: NA
V: TRBV12-1
D: NA

DNA: TGCAGTGCTCGAGGGCGTAGGGGTCAGCCCCAGCATTTT
CDR3: CSARGRRGQPQHF
J: TRBJ1-5
size: many
V: TRBV20-1
D: NA

DNA: TGTGCCAGCTCACCGCCAAGCAGCACAGATACGCAGTATTTT
CDR3: CASSPPSSTDTQYF
J: TRBJ2-3
size: NA
V: TRBV18
D: NA

DNA: TGCAGCGTTGATACTATCGGGGTGGATACGCAGTATTTT
CDR3: CSVDTIGVDTQYF
J: TRBJ2-3
size: NA
V: TRBV29-1
D: NA

DNA: TGCGCCAGCAGTTGGGACGGATTGAACACTGAAGCTTTCTTT
CDR3: CASSWDGLNTEAFF
J: TRBJ1-1
size: many
V: TRBV5-1
D: NA

DNA: TGTGCCAGCAGCTTAGAGGGTGGAAGCTCCTACGAGCAGTACTTC
CDR3: CASSLEGGSSYEQYF
J: TRBJ2-7
size: once
V: TRBV11-3
D: NA

DNA: TGTGCCAGCAGCCCGTACATCACCGGGGAGCTGTTTTTT
CDR3: CASSPYITGELFF
J: TRBJ2-2
size: few
V: TRBV7-2
D: NA

DNA: TGCGCCAGCAAGGAGAAGGTCTACAATGAGCAGTTCTTC
CDR3: CASKEKVYNEQFF
J: TRBJ2-1
size: few
V: TRBV5-1
D: NA

DNA: TGTGCCACCAGTGACCCTATGAACACTGAAGCTTTCTTT
CDR3: CATSDPMNTEAFF
J: TRBJ1-1
size: few
V: TRBV24-1
D: NA

DNA: TGTGCCATCAGTGACGAGCGGAGCTCCTACAATGAGCAGTTCTTC
CDR3: CAISDERSSYNEQFF
J: TRBJ2-1
size: large
V: TRBV10-3
D: NA

DNA: TGTGCCAGCACGGTTGGGTACAATGAGCAGTTCTTC
CDR3: CASTVGYNEQFF
J: TRBJ2-1
size: few
V: TRBV28
D: NA

DNA: TGTGCCAGCAGTTCCCCGGGACTAGCGGGAGCCTATGGGCAGTTCTTC
CDR3: CASSSPGLAGAYGQFF
J: TRBJ2-1
size: NA
V: TRBV6-5
D: TRBD2

DNA: TGTGCCAGCAGATCCACAGATTACAATGAGCAGTTCTTC
CDR3: CASRSTDYNEQFF
J: TRBJ2-1
size: NA
V: TRBV7-9
D: NA

DNA: TGCAGTGCTCCACTAGCGGAGATATACAATGAGCAGTTCTTC
CDR3: CSAPLAEIYNEQFF
J: TRBJ2-1
size: NA
V: TRBV20-1
D: TRBD2

DNA: TGCGCCAGCAGCCGTGGGACTAGCTCCTACAATGAGCAGTTCTTC
CDR3: CASSRGTSSYNEQFF
J: TRBJ2-1
size: NA
V: TRBV5-1
D: TRBD2

DNA: TGTGCCAGCAGTTGGGGGGTAGCGGGAGATCCCGGGGAGCTGTTTTTT
CDR3: CASSWGVAGDPGELFF
J: TRBJ2-2
size: NA
V: TRBV6-1
D: TRBD2

DNA: TGTGCCACGCGCCCGAGTGGGCCCGACACTGAAGCTTTCTTT
CDR3: CATRPSGPDTEAFF
J: TRBJ1-1
size: many
V: TRBV10-3
D: NA

DNA: TGCAGCGTTGATGTAGGGGTCGGAAAGACCCAGTACTTC
CDR3: CSVDVGVGKTQYF
J: TRBJ2-5
size: few
V: TRBV29-1
D: NA

DNA: TGCAGTGCCAAGATATTAGGACAGCCAAACACTGAAGCTTTCTTT
CDR3: CSAKILGQPNTEAFF
J: TRBJ1-1
size: many
V: TRBV20-1
D: NA

DNA: TGTGCCAGCAGTTTATCGGGGTGGTTCGCAGACGCTTTCTTT
CDR3: CASSLSGWFADAFF
J: TRBJ1-1
size: NA
V: TRBV27
D: NA

DNA: TGTGCCAGCAGTTCACCGGGACAGAGCTACGAGCAGTACTTC
CDR3: CASSSPGQSYEQYF
J: TRBJ2-7
size: few
V: TRBV13
D: TRBD1

DNA: TGCGCCAGCAGCGCGGGACTAGCGGGAGGCAGTGAGCAGTTCTTC
CDR3: CASSAGLAGGSEQFF
J: TRBJ2-1
size: few
V: TRBV5-1
D: TRBD2

DNA: TGCAGTGCTTCCGGGACTCTCTACGAGCAGTACTTC
CDR3: CSASGTLYEQYF
J: TRBJ2-7
size: many
V: TRBV20-1
D: NA

DNA: TGTGCCAGCAGCCAAGATGCTAACAGGGGGCAAGAGACCCAGTACTTC
CDR3: CASSQDANRGQETQYF
J: TRBJ2-5
size: many
V: TRBV4-2
D: TRBD1

DNA: TGCGCCAGCAGCCCCGGACAGGGGACCGAAAAACTGTTTTTT
CDR3: CASSPGQGTEKLFF
J: TRBJ1-4
size: many
V: TRBV5-1
D: TRBD1

DNA: TGCAGCGTCGCAGCACCGGGCCCAAAGAGGACTGAAGCTTTCTTT
CDR3: CSVAAPGPKRTEAFF
J: TRBJ1-1
size: few
V: TRBV29-1
D: NA

DNA: TGTGCCAGCAGACACAGGTATCCAGGGGCCAACGTCCTGACTTTC
CDR3: CASRHRYPGANVLTF
J: TRBJ2-6
size: many
V: TRBV6-1
D: NA

DNA: TGTGCCAGCAGTACTCGTTCGTCAGAGACCCAGTACTTC
CDR3: CASSTRSSETQYF
J: TRBJ2-5
size: few
V: TRBV12-3/TRBV12-4
D: NA

DNA: TGTGCCAGCAGCTTGACTAGCGGGAGTATTAATGAGCAGTTCTTC
CDR3: CASSLTSGSINEQFF
J: TRBJ2-1
size: few
V: TRBV5-6
D: TRBD2

DNA: TGTGCCAGCAGCTCCGGGACAGGGGTTTTCGGCACTGAAGCTTTCTTT
CDR3: CASSSGTGVFGTEAFF
J: TRBJ1-1
size: few
V: TRBV7-9
D: TRBD1

DNA: TGTGCCAGCAGCGTAGAAGGGCAAGGAGGCGAGCAGTACTTC
CDR3: CASSVEGQGGEQYF
J: TRBJ2-7
size: many
V: TRBV9
D: NA

DNA: TGTGCCAGCAGTTTGAGGGAGGAAGGGGATACGCAGTATTTT
CDR3: CASSLREEGDTQYF
J: TRBJ2-3
size: NA
V: TRBV12-3/TRBV12-4
D: NA

DNA: TGTGCCAGCAGTTTCGAGACAGGGGGCAACACCGGGGAGCTGTTTTTT
CDR3: CASSFETGGNTGELFF
J: TRBJ2-2
size: NA
V: TRBV12-3/TRBV12-4
D: TRBD1

DNA: TGTGCCAGCAGCCCAATCCTGGACAGCGGCGGGACTGAAGCTTTCTTT
CDR3: CASSPILDSGGTEAFF
J: TRBJ1-1
size: NA
V: TRBV3-1
D: NA

DNA: TGTGCCAGCAGCAAGGACAGGGGGCCTGGCTACACCTTC
CDR3: CASSKDRGPGYTF
J: TRBJ1-2
size: many
V: TRBV11-2
D: TRBD1

DNA: TGCAGCGTGGATGGACTAGCAATATCCGCCTTTAACGAGCAGTACTTC
CDR3: CSVDGLAISAFNEQYF
J: TRBJ2-7
size: many
V: TRBV20-1
D: TRBD2

DNA: TGTGCCAGCAGCTTGAGTCAGGTGATGAACACTGAAGCTTTCTTT
CDR3: CASSLSQVMNTEAFF
J: TRBJ1-1
size: few
V: TRBV7-9
D: NA

DNA: TGCAGTGCTAGAGAAACAGGGGCTTTGGGTGGCTACACCTTC
CDR3: CSARETGALGGYTF
J: TRBJ1-2
size: many
V: TRBV20-1
D: TRBD1